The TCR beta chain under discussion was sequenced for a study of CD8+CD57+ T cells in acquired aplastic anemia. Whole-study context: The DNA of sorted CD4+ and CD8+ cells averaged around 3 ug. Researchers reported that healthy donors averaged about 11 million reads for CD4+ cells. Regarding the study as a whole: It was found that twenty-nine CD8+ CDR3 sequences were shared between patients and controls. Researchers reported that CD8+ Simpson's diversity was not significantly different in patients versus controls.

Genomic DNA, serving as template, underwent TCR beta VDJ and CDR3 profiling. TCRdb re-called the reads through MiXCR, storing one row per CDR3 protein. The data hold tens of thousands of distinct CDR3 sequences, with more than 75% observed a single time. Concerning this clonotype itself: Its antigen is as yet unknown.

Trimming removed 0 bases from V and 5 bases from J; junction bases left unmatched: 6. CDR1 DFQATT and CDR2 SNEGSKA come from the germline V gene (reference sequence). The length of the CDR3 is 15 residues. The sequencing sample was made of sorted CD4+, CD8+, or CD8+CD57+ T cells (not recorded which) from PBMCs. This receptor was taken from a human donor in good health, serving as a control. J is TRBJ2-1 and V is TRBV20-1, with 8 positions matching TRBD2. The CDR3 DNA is TGCAGTGCTAGAGAGGCAGCGGGGGAGAACAATGAGCAGTTCTTC. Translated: CSAREAAGENNEQFF.